One T cell receptor beta chain is described in this entry. No conserved phenylalanine or tryptophan ends this CDR3, so it is likely a read error. The limits of the CDR3 on the DNA are not certain, so only TCRdb's listed CDR3 is given. This entry belongs to a study of blood T cell repertoires in COVID-19. Measured with immunoSEQ multiplex PCR; TCRdb has only the in-frame clones, and not every one. The data contain about 180,000 clones, 70% to 85% of them seen just once; the ten biggest clones take up roughly 7%. The CDR3 sequence runs 10 residues, both termini included. CDR1 is SGHTA, CDR2 FQGTGA, per germline.

The receptor was isolated from a human donor in a cohort sampled during active COVID-19. The rearrangement uses TRBV7-3 and TRBJ1-2; TRBD1 reflects the table's D call only, with no check against the DNA. The specimen was peripheral blood. CDR3 amino acids: CASSLLSWLA.